The 8 T cell receptor beta chains below were found in one sample sequenced in a study of blood T cell repertoires in COVID-19. Produced via immunoSEQ multiplex PCR; TCRdb's table is partial and in-frame only. The sample carries approximately 47,000 clones, more than 70% recorded once. Sequencing was done on a sample of peripheral blood. These receptors were obtained from a woman in her sixties or seventies with acute or convalescent COVID-19.

The J gene is TRBJ1-6, the V gene TRBV2, with D uncertain. CDR1 and CDR2 (germline): SNHLY, FYNNEI. There are 15 residues in the CDR3. Trimming removed 5 bases from V and 0 bases from J, with 8 bases in between. The CDR3 DNA follows: TGTGCCAGCAGTACGGAGAGCTCCTATAATTCACCCCTCCACTTT. It yields the protein CASSTESSYNSPLHF.

The chain combines TRBV5-6 with TRBJ1-2; TRBD1 aligns across 7 bases. CDR3 length equals 16 residues. The germline CDR1 and CDR2 sequences are SGHDT and YYEEEE. V shed 3 bases and J 4 bases; nucleotides not matched to a gene: 12. This CDR3 is CASSWSGGAAGYGYTF. The CDR3 DNA is TGTGCCAGCAGCTGGTCAGGGGGAGCGGCCGGCTATGGCTACACCTTC.

The chain is built from TRBV18 and TRBJ1-3; D is unclear. The V end lost 3 bases, the J end lost 2 bases, and 14 bases lay between the germline ends. This CDR3 spans 16 amino acids. Germline-derived CDR1 and CDR2 are KGHSH and LQKENI. The CDR3 region is CASSPGPPSAGNTIYF. CDR3 nucleotides: TGTGCCAGCTCACCGGGTCCACCTAGCGCTGGAAACACCATATATTTT. Supplemented by reference TRBV18 and TRBJ1-3, the full variable domain reads NAGVMQNPRHLVRRRGQEARLRCSPMKGHSHVYWYRQLPEEGLKFMVYLQKENIIDESGMPKERFSAEFPKEGPSILRIQQVVRGDSAAYFCASSPGPPSAGNTIYFGEGSWLTVV.

V usage is TRBV6-2 or TRBV6-3 and J usage is TRBJ2-7; 8 bases fit TRBD1. With 5 bases clipped from V and 0 bases from J, the junction kept 6 bases outside the gene matches. The CDR3 runs to 15 residues. The germline CDR1 and CDR2 sequences are MNHEY and SVGEGT. The DNA for the CDR3 is TGTGCCAGCAGTATGGGACAGGATAGCTCCTACGAGCAGTACTTC. Its translation is CASSMGQDSSYEQYF.

The gene calls are TRBV4-2 and TRBJ2-1; TRBD2 matches 14 bases. Germline V gene data show CDR1 as LGHNA and CDR2 as YNFKEQ. This CDR3 contains 18 residues. V was clipped by 4 bases and J by 5 bases; unmatched bases: 10. Here the CDR3 reads CASSLGLAGGGYNNEQFF. The CDR3 nucleotides are TGTGCCAGCAGCCTTGGACTAGCGGGAGGCGGGTATAACAATGAGCAGTTCTTC.

This rearrangement joins TRBV12-3 or TRBV12-4 to TRBJ1-2; D remains unclear. Trimming left V 2 bases short and J 6 bases short, with 10 bases between. The CDR3 extends over 13 amino acids. CDR3 protein: CASSLFPANGYTF. The DNA of the CDR3 is TGTGCCAGCAGTTTATTTCCAGCGAATGGCTACACCTTC.

J is TRBJ2-3 and V is TRBV7-8; D call uncertain. CDR3 length equals 16 residues. V lost 1 base and J 3 bases, leaving 14 bases between the germline ends. Germline CDR1 and CDR2: SGHVS and FQNEAQ. The CDR3 coding sequence is TGTGCCAGCAGCTTAGGCTCTAAGCTATTGACAGATACGCAGTATTTT. It codes for CASSLGSKLLTDTQYF.

The rearrangement joins TRBV10-1 to TRBJ2-1; TRBD2 agrees at 10 bases. This CDR3 spans 14 amino acids. V shed 11 bases, J shed 5 bases, and the junction held 9 bases outside the gene matches. Germline V gives CDR1 WNHNN, CDR2 SYGVQD (reference sequence). The CDR3 nucleotides read TGCGCCGGCGATCTAGCGGGGGCTAACAATGAGCAGTTCTTC. This translates into CAGDLAGANNEQFF.